The clone carrying this T cell receptor beta chain showed up just a few times. As yet, its antigen is unknown. CDR3 size: 16 residues. Sequenced material consisted of expressed TCRB transcripts (all of the isolated RNA was reverse transcribed). For naive, central memory and regulatory T cell samples, reads averaged approximately 3.9 million. The repertoire was sequenced with immunoSEQ multiplex PCR; TCRdb's copy has only in-frame clones and lacks some. The sample shows approximately 300,000 clones, approximately 9.9% of them seen only once. These data come from a study of beta chain features in type 1 diabetes. Study-wide results and caveats: A possible short-template PCR bias applies equally to patients and controls.

Sample: naive CD4+ T cells from blood. The clonotype was recovered from a woman aged 25 to 39 in good health. The chain recombines TRBV21-1 with TRBJ1-3; the table's D call TRBD1 went unverified against the DNA. TRBV21-1 corresponds to a pseudogene. CDR3 sequence: CASSNLQGSSGNTIYF. DNA for the CDR3: TGTGCCAGCAGCAACCTACAGGGGAGCTCTGGAAACACCATATATTTT.